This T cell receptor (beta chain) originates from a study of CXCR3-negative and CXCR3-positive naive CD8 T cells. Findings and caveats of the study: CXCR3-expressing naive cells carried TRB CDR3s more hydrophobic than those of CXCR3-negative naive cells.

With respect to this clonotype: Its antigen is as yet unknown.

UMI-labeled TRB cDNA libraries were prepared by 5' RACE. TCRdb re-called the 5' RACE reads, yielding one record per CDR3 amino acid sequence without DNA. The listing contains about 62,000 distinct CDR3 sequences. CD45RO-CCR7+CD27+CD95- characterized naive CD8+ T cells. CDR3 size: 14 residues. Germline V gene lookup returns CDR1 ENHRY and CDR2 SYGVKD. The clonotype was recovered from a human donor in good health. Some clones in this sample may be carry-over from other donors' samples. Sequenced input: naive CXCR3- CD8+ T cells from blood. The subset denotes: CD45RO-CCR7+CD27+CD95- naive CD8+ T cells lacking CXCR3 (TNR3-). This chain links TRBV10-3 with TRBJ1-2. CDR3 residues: CAISESTSGPGYTF.